This TCR beta chain was recorded in a study of CD8+ T cells in alopecia areata. On the study more broadly: Treated patients took oral tofacitinib at 5 to 10 mg twice daily.

Points from the study as a whole: Mouse data revealed clearer TCR sharing than patient data did, a gap possibly tied to HLA.

The sample holds a few counts of this clone. Its antigen is currently unknown. The study team obtained lesional scalp punch biopsies and peripheral blood from alopecia areata patients. A FACSAria was used to sort CD4+ and CD8+ T cells. These cells came from PBMCs. Sequencing relied on a cDNA template that was reverse transcribed from extracted RNA. Sequencing was performed with immunoSEQ multiplex PCR; in TCRdb, only in-frame clones are kept and a portion is missing. The sample shows 140,000 to 150,000 clones, approximately 50% of them seen only once. From germline, CDR1 is SGHVS and CDR2 FQNEAQ. V was pared by 6 bases and J by 8 bases, with 10 bases between. The CDR3 has 11 residues.

The clonotype was recovered from a human donor with alopecia areata. Material: CD4+ T cells sorted from blood, obtained at week 0. This chain uses TRBV7-8 with TRBJ1-2; D remains ambiguous. CDR3 loop: CASRGPYGYTF. CDR3 nucleotides: TGTGCCAGCAGGGGCCCATACGGCTACACCTTC.